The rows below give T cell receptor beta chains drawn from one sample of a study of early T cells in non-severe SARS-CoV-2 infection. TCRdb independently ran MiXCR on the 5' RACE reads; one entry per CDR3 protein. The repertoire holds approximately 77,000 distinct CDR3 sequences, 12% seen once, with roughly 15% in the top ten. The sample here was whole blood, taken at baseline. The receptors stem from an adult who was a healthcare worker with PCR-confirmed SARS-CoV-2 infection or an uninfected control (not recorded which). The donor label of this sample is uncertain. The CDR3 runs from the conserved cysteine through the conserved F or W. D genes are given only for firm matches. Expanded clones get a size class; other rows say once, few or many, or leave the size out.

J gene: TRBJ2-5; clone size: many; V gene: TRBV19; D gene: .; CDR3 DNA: TGTGCCAGTAGTATAGATTTTTCTGTGGAGACCCAGTACTTC; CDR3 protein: CASSIDFSVETQYF
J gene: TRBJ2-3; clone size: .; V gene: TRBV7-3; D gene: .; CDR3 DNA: TGTGCCAGCAGCCGGGGACGGGGAAACACAGATACGCAGTATTTT; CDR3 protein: CASSRGRGNTDTQYF
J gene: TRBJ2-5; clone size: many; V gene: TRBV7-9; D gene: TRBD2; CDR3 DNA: TGTGCCAGCAGCCCCCGGCCGGGAGGGGAGACCCAGTACTTC; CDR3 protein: CASSPRPGGETQYF
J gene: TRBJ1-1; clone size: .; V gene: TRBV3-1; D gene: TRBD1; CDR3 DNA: TGTGCCAGCAGCCAACCTAACAGGGGTAGGATGAACACTGAAGCTTTCTTT; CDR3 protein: CASSQPNRGRMNTEAFF
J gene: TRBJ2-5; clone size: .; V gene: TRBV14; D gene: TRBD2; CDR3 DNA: TGTGCCAGCAGCAAACGCCGCGGGACTAGCGGACCAGAGACCCAGTACTTC; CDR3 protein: CASSKRRGTSGPETQYF
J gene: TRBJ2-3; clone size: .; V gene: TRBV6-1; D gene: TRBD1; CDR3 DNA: TGTGCCAGCAGTGACGGGGCAGGGGGCCCAGATACGCAGTATTTT; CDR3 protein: CASSDGAGGPDTQYF
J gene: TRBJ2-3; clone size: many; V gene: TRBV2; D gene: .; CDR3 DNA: TGTGCCAGCAAGCGCGACACAGATACGCAGTATTTT; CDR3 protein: CASKRDTDTQYF
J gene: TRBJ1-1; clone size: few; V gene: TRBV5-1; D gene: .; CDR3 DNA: TGCGCCAGCAGCTTGCAGGGGCGAGAGACTGAAGCTTTCTTT; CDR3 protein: CASSLQGRETEAFF
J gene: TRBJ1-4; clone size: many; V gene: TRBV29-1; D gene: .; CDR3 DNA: TGCAGCGCCGGAGGGTCTTCAGAAAAACTGTTTTTT; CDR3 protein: CSAGGSSEKLFF
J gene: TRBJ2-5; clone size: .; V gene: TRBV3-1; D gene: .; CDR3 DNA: TGTGCCAGCAGCCAATTTAGCAGGAGGGAGACCCAGTACTTC; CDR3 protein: CASSQFSRRETQYF
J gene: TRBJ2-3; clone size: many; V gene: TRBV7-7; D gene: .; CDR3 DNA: TGTGCCAGCAGCTCCGAAGGGGGTAGCACAGATACGCAGTATTTT; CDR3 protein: CASSSEGGSTDTQYF
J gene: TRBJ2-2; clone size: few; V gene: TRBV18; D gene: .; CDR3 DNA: TGTGCCAGCTCGCTCAGGGACGTGAACACCGGGGAGCTGTTTTTT; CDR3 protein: CASSLRDVNTGELFF
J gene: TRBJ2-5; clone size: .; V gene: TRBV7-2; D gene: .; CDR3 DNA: TGTGCCAGCAGCTTGGAGGGGGGAGGGACCCAGTACTTC; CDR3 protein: CASSLEGGGTQYF
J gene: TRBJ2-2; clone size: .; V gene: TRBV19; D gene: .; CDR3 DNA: TGTGCCAGCACCTCACCGGGCACGAGGACCGGGGAGCTGTTTTTT; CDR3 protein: CASTSPGTRTGELFF
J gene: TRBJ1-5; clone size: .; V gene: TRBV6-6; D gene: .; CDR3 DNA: TGTGCCAGCAGTTACAAGGGGGGTAGCAATCAGCCCCAGCATTTT; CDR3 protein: CASSYKGGSNQPQHF
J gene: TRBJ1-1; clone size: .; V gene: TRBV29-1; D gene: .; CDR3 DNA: TGCAGCGTTGTAGGGGGACCTGTCTTGCGTAACTTGAACACTGAAGCTTTCTTT; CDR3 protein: CSVVGGPVLRNLNTEAFF
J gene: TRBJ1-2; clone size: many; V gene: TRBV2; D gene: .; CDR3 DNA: TGTGCCAGCAGTGACAACGACAGAATCTATGGCTACACCTTC; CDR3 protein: CASSDNDRIYGYTF
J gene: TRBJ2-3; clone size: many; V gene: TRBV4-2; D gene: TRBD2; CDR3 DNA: TGTGCCAGCAGTTCCGGGACTACAAGCACAGATACGCAGTATTTT; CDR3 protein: CASSSGTTSTDTQYF
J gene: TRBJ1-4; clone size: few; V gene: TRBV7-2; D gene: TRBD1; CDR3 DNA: TGTGCCAGCGGACGGACAGGCTCAGATGAAAAACTGTTTTTT; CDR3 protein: CASGRTGSDEKLFF
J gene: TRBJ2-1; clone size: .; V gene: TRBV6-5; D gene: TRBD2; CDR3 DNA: TGTGCCAGCACCCCAGGGTCAGCGGGGGAAGCTGAGCAGTTCTTC; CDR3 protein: CASTPGSAGEAEQFF
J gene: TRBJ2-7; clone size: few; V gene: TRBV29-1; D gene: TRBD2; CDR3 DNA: TGCAGCGTCCAGACTAGCGGGATGCTCGAGCAGTACTTC; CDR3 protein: CSVQTSGMLEQYF
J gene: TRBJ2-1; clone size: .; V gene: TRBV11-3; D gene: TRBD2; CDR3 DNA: TGTGCCAGCAGCTTAAGTGGGACTAGCGGGATGAATGAGCAGTTCTTC; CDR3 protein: CASSLSGTSGMNEQFF
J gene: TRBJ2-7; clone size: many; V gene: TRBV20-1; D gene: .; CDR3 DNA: TGCAGTGCCAGGGAAAGACAGCTAACCTCCACCTACGAGCAGTACTTC; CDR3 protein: CSARERQLTSTYEQYF
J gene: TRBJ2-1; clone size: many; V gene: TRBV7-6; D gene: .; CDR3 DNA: TGTGCCAGCAGCTTGCCGCCGAGGTCCTACAATGAGCAGTTCTTC; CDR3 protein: CASSLPPRSYNEQFF
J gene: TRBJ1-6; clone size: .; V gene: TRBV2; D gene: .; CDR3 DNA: TGTGCCAGTGATCCAGTGGGCGGCAGAGGACCCCTCCACTTT; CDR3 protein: CASDPVGGRGPLHF
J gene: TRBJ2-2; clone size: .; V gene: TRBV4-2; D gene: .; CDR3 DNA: TGTGCCAGCAGCCAAGATGGTAGGGTCGACGGGGAGCTGTTTTTT; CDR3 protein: CASSQDGRVDGELFF
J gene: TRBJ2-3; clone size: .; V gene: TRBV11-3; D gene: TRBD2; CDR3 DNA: TGTGCCAGCAGCCGGGGAGGGACAGATACGCAGTATTTT; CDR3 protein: CASSRGGTDTQYF
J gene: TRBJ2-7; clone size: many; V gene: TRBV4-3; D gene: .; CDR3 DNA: TGCGCCAGCAGCCAGGGACGCGGACAAGTTTACGAGCAGTACTTC; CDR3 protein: CASSQGRGQVYEQYF
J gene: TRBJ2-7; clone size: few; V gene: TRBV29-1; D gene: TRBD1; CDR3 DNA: TGCAGCGTTGCGGCAGGGGGTGGCTACGAGCAGTACTTC; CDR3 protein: CSVAAGGGYEQYF
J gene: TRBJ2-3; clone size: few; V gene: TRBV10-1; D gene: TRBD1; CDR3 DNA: TGCGCCAGCAGTACCGGACAGGGCCACACAGATACGCAGTATTTT; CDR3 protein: CASSTGQGHTDTQYF
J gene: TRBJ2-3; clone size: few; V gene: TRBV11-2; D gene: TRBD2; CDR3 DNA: TGTGCCAGCAGCAAGGGACTAGCGGGCACAGATACGCAGTATTTT; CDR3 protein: CASSKGLAGTDTQYF
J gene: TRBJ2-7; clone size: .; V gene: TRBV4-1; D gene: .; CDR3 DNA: TGCGCCAGCAGCCAGGTCCTCGGGAACGAGCAGTACTTC; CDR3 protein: CASSQVLGNEQYF
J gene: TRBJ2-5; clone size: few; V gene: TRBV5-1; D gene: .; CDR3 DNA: TGCGCCAGCAGCTTTCCGGGACAAGAGACCCAGTACTTC; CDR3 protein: CASSFPGQETQYF